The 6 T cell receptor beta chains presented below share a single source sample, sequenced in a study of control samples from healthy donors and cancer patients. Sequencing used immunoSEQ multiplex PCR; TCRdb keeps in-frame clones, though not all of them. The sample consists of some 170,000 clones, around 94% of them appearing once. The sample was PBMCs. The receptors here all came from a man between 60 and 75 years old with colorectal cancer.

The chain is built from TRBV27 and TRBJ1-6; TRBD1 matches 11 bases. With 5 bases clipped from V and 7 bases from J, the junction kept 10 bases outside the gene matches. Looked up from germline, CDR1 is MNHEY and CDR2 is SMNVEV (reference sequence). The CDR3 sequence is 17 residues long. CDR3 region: CASSHPPGTGGNSPLHF. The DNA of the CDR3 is TGTGCCAGCAGTCATCCCCCCGGGACAGGGGGGAATTCACCCCTCCACTTT.

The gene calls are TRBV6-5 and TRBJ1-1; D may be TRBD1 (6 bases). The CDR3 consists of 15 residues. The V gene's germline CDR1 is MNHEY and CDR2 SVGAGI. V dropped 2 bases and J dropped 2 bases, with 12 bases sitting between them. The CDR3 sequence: CASSYGAGGNTEAFF. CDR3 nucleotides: TGTGCCAGCAGTTACGGTGCGGGGGGCAACACTGAAGCTTTCTTT.

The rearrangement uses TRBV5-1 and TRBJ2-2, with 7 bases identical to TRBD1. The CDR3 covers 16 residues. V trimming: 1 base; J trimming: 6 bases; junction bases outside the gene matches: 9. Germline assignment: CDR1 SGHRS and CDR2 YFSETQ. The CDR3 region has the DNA TGCGCCAGCAGCTTGTTGGGAAGGGGGCAAGCCGGGGAGCTGTTTTTT. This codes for CASSLLGRGQAGELFF.

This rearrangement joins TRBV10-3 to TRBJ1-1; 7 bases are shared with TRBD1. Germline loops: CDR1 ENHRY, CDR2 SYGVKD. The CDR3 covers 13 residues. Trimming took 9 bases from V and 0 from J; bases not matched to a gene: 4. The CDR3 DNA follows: TGTGCCATGATGGGACAGTTGAACACTGAAGCTTTCTTT. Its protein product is CAMMGQLNTEAFF.

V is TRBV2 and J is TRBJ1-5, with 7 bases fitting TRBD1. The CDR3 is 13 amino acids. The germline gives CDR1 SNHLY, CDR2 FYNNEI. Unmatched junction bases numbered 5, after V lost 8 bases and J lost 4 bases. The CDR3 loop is CASEGQANQPQHF. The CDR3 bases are TGTGCCAGCGAAGGACAGGCTAATCAGCCCCAGCATTTT.

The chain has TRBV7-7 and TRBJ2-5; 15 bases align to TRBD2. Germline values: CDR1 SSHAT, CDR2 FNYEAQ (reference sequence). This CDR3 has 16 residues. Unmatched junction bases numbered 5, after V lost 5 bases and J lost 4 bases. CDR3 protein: CASSPRTSGGAETQYF. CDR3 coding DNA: TGTGCCAGCAGCCCAAGGACTAGCGGGGGGGCAGAGACCCAGTACTTC. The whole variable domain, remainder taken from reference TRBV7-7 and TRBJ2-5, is GAGVSQSPRYKVTKRGQDVTLRCDPISSHATLYWYQQALGQGPEFLTYFNYEAQPDKSGLPSDRFSAERPEGSISTLTIQRTEQRDSAMYRCASSPRTSGGAETQYFGPGTRLLVL.